The following is a T cell receptor beta chain sequence with its context. The antigen is not known. The sample belongs to a study of identical twins' blood T cells. The J segment lost 2 bases and the V segment lost 6 bases, leaving 13 bases of the junction unmatched. The CDR3 length is 17 residues. Points from the study as a whole: V gene usage reportedly matched far better within twin pairs than unrelated donors. Twins shared about as many clonotypes as their cloneset sizes predicted.

TCRdb called the 5' RACE reads again in MiXCR, with one record for every CDR3 protein. Altogether roughly 340,000 distinct CDR3 sequences are present, under 30% being singletons, with the ten largest covering around 5.6%. V and J are TRBV12-3 or TRBV12-4 and TRBJ2-3; 8 positions match TRBD2. The TCR sequence derives from a woman between 18 and 50 years old in good health. Material: PBMCs. The CDR3 spells CASRSKSGRAPTDTQYF. CDR3 DNA: TGTGCCAGCAGGTCGAAATCCGGGAGGGCCCCCACAGATACGCAGTATTTT.